Each of the 4 T cell receptor beta chains below was sequenced from the same sample in a study of OX40 agonist ivuxolimab in advanced cancers. Profiled with immunoSEQ multiplex PCR; TCRdb holds only in-frame clones, not every one. The sample comprises some 60,000 clones, roughly nine tenths of which are singletons, and 14% to 15% rests with the top ten. The sample in question was CD4+ or CD8+ T cells sorted from blood, obtained in a trial of the OX40 agonist ivuxolimab. The source is an adult with an advanced solid tumor such as melanoma, head and neck, liver or kidney cancer.

V usage is TRBV9 and J usage is TRBJ2-5, with D perhaps matching TRBD1 or TRBD2 (5 bases each). Germline CDR1 and CDR2: SGDLS and YYNGEE. The CDR3 runs to 15 residues. V was clipped by 3 bases and J by 2 bases, with 14 bases between them. CDR3 loop: CASSAGSGVQETQYF. DNA for the CDR3: TGTGCCAGCAGCGCAGGGAGTGGAGTACAAGAGACCCAGTACTTC.

The chain couples TRBV9 to TRBJ2-7; D is unclear. The CDR3 is made up of 14 amino acids. Germline values: CDR1 SGDLS, CDR2 YYNGEE. Trimming cost V 0 bases and J 2 bases, with 9 bases left between them. The CDR3 sequence is CASSVDTVTYEQYF. The CDR3 region has the DNA TGTGCCAGCAGCGTAGATACAGTAACCTACGAGCAGTACTTC.

The rearrangement joins TRBV5-1 to TRBJ1-3, with a tentative D call TRBD1 (5 bases). Germline-derived CDR1 and CDR2 are SGHRS and YFSETQ. The CDR3 sequence is 15 residues long. Trimming cost V 4 bases and J 4 bases, with 15 bases left between them. CDR3 in amino acids: CASSTGTRGGNTIYF. The CDR3 DNA reads TGCGCCAGCAGCACCGGGACCCGAGGCGGAAACACCATATATTTT.

The rearrangement joins TRBV6-5 to TRBJ2-1, with D tentatively TRBD1 (6 bases). Trimming stripped 5 bases from V and 1 base from J, with 9 bases between. The CDR3 totals 14 residues. In germline, CDR1 is MNHEY, CDR2 SVGAGI. The CDR3 bases are TGTGCCAGCAGTACACAGGGATCCTACAATGAGCAGTTCTTC. Its protein is CASSTQGSYNEQFF.